A single sample is the source of the 26 T cell receptor beta chains below, sequenced in a study of T cells after yellow fever vaccination. TCRdb reprocessed the 5' RACE reads via MiXCR and lists one record per CDR3 protein. The sample lists 400,000 to 650,000 distinct CDR3 sequences, 21% occurring once. Sequences were derived from PBMCs, sampled 21 days after the first yellow fever vaccination. These receptors were taken from a man younger than 35 who received the YFV17D yellow fever vaccine.

There are a few counts of this clonotype. The chain carries TRBV7-9 and TRBJ1-2; 8 bases map to TRBD1. The trim removed 8 bases at V and 4 bases at J, leaving 6 bases unmatched. Looked up from germline, CDR1 is SEHNR and CDR2 is FQNEAQ (reference sequence). This CDR3 comprises 13 residues. CDR3 amino acids: CASWGQETYGYTF. CDR3 coding DNA: TGTGCCAGCTGGGGACAGGAAACCTATGGCTACACCTTC.

V usage is TRBV7-2 and J usage is TRBJ1-1; possible D gene TRBD1, 6 bases. This CDR3 is built from 13 residues. Germline assignment: CDR1 SGHTA and CDR2 FQGNSA. Trimming took off 4 bases at V and 10 bases at J, with 16 bases between the two ends. CDR3 DNA sequence: TGTGCCAGCAGCTCGACGGGAACAGGGAGAGCTTTCTTT. It translates to CASSSTGTGRAFF.

This clonotype was counted a few times. The chain has TRBV29-1 and TRBJ1-1; the D is unclear. V lost 5 bases and J 1 base, leaving 8 bases between the germline ends. This CDR3 spans 12 amino acids. Per the germline V gene, CDR1 is SQVTM and CDR2 is ANQGSEA. CDR3: CSVIKENTEAFF. Written as DNA, the CDR3 is TGCAGCGTTATTAAGGAGAACACTGAAGCTTTCTTT.

This clonotype has just a few counts. V is TRBV7-3 and J is TRBJ2-5; 7 positions match TRBD1. Germline CDR1 is SGHTA and CDR2 is FQGTGA. The V gene end was trimmed by 5 bases and the J gene end by 4 bases; junction bases not matched to a gene: 10. The CDR3 runs 15 residues. The CDR3 DNA reads as TGTGCCAGCAGCGAAAACGACAGGGTGGGAGAGACCCAGTACTTC. Amino acid sequence: CASSENDRVGETQYF.

The CDR3 DNA reads TGTGCCAGTAGTTCCCCGTGGCGGGGGAGGTACAATGAGCAGTTCTTC. It translates to CASSSPWRGRYNEQFF. The V gene is TRBV19, the J gene TRBJ2-1, with TRBD2 matching over 7 bases. The length of the CDR3 is 16 residues. V dropped 5 bases and J dropped 4; count of bases not matched to a gene: 11. Germline loops: CDR1 LNHDA, CDR2 SQIVND (reference sequence).

This clonotype was picked up a small number of times. The rearrangement joins TRBV20-1 to TRBJ2-7; TRBD1 matches at 12 bases. Germline V gene lookup returns CDR1 DFQATT and CDR2 SNEGSKA (reference sequence). The CDR3 runs 14 residues. V was clipped by 6 bases and J by 6 bases; unmatched bases: 9. DNA for the CDR3: TGCAGTGCCATCCGGGACAGGGGGCGAACCGAGCAGTACTTC. Translated: CSAIRDRGRTEQYF.

This clonotype was recorded at least ten times. V usage is TRBV18 and J usage is TRBJ1-1; D may be TRBD1 (5 bases). CDR1 is KGHSH and CDR2 is LQKENI in the germline V gene. The CDR3 loop spans 16 amino acids. V lost 4 bases and J lost 0, with 15 bases in between. The CDR3 DNA reads TGTGCCAGCTCACGCGTATTTCAGACAGTGAACACTGAAGCTTTCTTT. It is translated as CASSRVFQTVNTEAFF.

The chain joins TRBV4-2 to TRBJ2-7, with D possibly being TRBD2 (5 bases). CDR3 length: 14 amino acids. Germline CDR1 is LGHNA and CDR2 is YNFKEQ. V was trimmed by 4 bases and J by 3 bases, leaving 13 bases between them. The CDR3 bases are TGTGCCAGCAGCCCCGGGCCTAGCTTCTACGAGCAGTACTTC. It yields the protein CASSPGPSFYEQYF.

The chain links TRBV29-1 to TRBJ1-1; 11 bases line up with TRBD1. The CDR3 totals 15 residues. V shed 6 bases, J shed 7 bases, and the junction held 13 bases outside the gene matches. Germline assignment: CDR1 SQVTM and CDR2 ANQGSEA. The CDR3 spells CSVLVGQGVLGEAFF. The CDR3 bases are TGCAGCGTGCTCGTGGGACAGGGGGTTCTCGGTGAAGCTTTCTTT.

This clonotype turned up a few times. V is TRBV7-2 and J is TRBJ2-1; TRBD2 aligns across 7 bases. V shed 5 bases, J shed 4 bases, and the junction held 5 bases outside the gene matches. Germline V lookup: CDR1 SGHTA, CDR2 FQGNSA. The CDR3 is 14 residues long. Here the CDR3 DNA reads TGTGCCAGCAGCCCCGGACTAGAGTACAATGAGCAGTTCTTC. It translates to CASSPGLEYNEQFF.

This clonotype came up many times. The chain links TRBV5-5 to TRBJ2-7; D uncertain. The CDR3 runs to 11 residues. Between the trimmed V and J ends, which lost 4 bases and 1 base, there was a span of 3 bases. The V gene's germline CDR1 is SGHKS and CDR2 YYEKEE (reference sequence). The CDR3 reads CASSESYEQYF. The CDR3 DNA reads TGTGCCAGCAGCGAGTCCTACGAGCAGTACTTC.

The chain links TRBV12-3 or TRBV12-4 to TRBJ2-1; 10 bases match TRBD2. This CDR3 contains 16 residues. J lost 4 bases, V lost 8 bases, and 11 bases had no gene match. The CDR3 loop reads CASRERGGTPYNEQFF. In nucleotides, the CDR3 is TGTGCCAGCCGGGAGCGGGGGGGAACACCTTACAATGAGCAGTTCTTC.

The chain links TRBV7-9 to TRBJ2-7; TRBD1 agrees at 7 bases. The length of the CDR3 is 15 residues. The germline CDR1 and CDR2 sequences are SEHNR and FQNEAQ (reference sequence). The V and J ends lost 5 bases and 2 bases, in that order; junction bases with no gene match: 9. CDR3 loop: CASSQDRAAPYEQYV. The CDR3 DNA sequence: TGTGCCAGCAGCCAAGACAGGGCCGCACCCTACGAGCAGTACGTC.

The chain joins TRBV12-3 or TRBV12-4 to TRBJ2-7; D is ambiguous. V lost 2 bases to trimming and J lost 5 bases, with 16 bases between them. The CDR3 is made up of 15 amino acids. The chain's CDR3 is CASSLNRGWNNEQYF. The CDR3 DNA sequence: TGTGCCAGCAGTTTAAACCGCGGATGGAACAACGAGCAGTACTTC.

This clonotype was recorded a few times. The chain combines TRBV27 with TRBJ2-3, with TRBD2 as a possible D gene (7 bases). The CDR3 consists of 15 residues. Germline assignment: CDR1 MNHEY and CDR2 SMNVEV (reference sequence). Trimming removed 3 bases at V and 7 bases at J, with 17 bases between. This chain's CDR3 is CASSLGGGGGYTQYF. CDR3 sequence (DNA): TGTGCCAGCAGTTTGGGGGGAGGGGGTGGATATACGCAGTATTTT.

This clonotype was recorded a few times. The CDR3 loop reads CASRLQGFTDTQYF. The CDR3 DNA reads as TGTGCCAGCAGACTACAGGGTTTCACAGATACGCAGTATTTT. The V call is TRBV7-3, the J call TRBJ2-3; maybe TRBD1 (6 bases). Germline V gene lookup returns CDR1 SGHTA and CDR2 FQGTGA. V lost 6 bases, J lost 2 bases, and 12 bases lay in between. The CDR3 contains 14 residues.

This clonotype was observed a handful of times. V and J are TRBV7-8 and TRBJ2-1, with 8 bases matching TRBD2. This CDR3 region has 17 residues. Germline V CDR1 and CDR2: SGHVS, FQNEAQ. The J segment lost 5 bases and the V segment lost 1 base, leaving 10 bases of the junction unmatched. CDR3 protein: CASSLGSRRGAHNEQFF. The DNA for the CDR3 is TGTGCCAGCAGCTTAGGGTCTAGGCGGGGGGCCCACAATGAGCAGTTCTTC. The complete variable domain, with remaining parts taken from reference TRBV7-8 and TRBJ2-1, reads GAGVSQSPRYKVAKRGQDVALRCDPISGHVSLFWYQQALGQGPEFLTYFQNEAQLDKSGLPSDRFFAERPEGSVSTLKIQRTQQEDSAVYLCASSLGSRRGAHNEQFFGPGTRLTVL.

CDR3 sequence: CASSAQSSTNEKLFF. The CDR3 nucleotides read TGTGCCAGCAGCGCCCAAAGTTCTACTAATGAAAAACTGTTTTTT. The chain is built from TRBV9 and TRBJ1-4; no firm D call. The CDR3 is 15 residues long. V was pared by 3 bases and J by 2 bases, with 11 bases between. Germline loops: CDR1 SGDLS, CDR2 YYNGEE.

This chain connects TRBV20-1 to TRBJ1-1, with TRBD1 identical over 11 bases. The CDR3 consists of 14 residues. Germline CDR1 is DFQATT and CDR2 is SNEGSKA (reference sequence). Trimming removed 3 bases from V and 5 bases from J; junction bases left unmatched: 5. The CDR3 here is CSARPGTGGTEAFF. As DNA, the CDR3 is TGCAGTGCTAGGCCCGGGACAGGGGGGACTGAAGCTTTCTTT.

The gene calls are TRBV2 and TRBJ2-2; D is unresolved. Trimming left V 6 bases short and J 0 bases short, with 8 bases between. CDR1 is SNHLY, CDR2 FYNNEI, per germline. The CDR3 has 14 residues. For the CDR3, the DNA is TGTGCCAGCAGGGCAGAACCGAACACCGGGGAGCTGTTTTTT. Protein: CASRAEPNTGELFF.

V usage is TRBV29-1 and J usage is TRBJ1-3; 9 bases agree with TRBD1. Germline V lookup: CDR1 SQVTM, CDR2 ANQGSEA. The CDR3 is 14 amino acids. V trimming: 7 bases; J trimming: 4 bases; junction bases outside the gene matches: 8. The CDR3 region is CSGRRTGEGNTIYF. The CDR3 nucleotides are TGCAGCGGCAGACGGACAGGGGAGGGAAACACCATATATTTT.

This CDR3 is CATSEPPTDEKLFF. The CDR3 DNA sequence: TGTGCCACCAGTGAACCACCCACTGATGAAAAACTGTTTTTT. This chain joins TRBV24-1 and TRBJ1-4; D is undetermined. Trimming took off 4 bases at V and 6 bases at J, with 11 bases between the two ends. Germline values: CDR1 KGHDR, CDR2 SFDVKD. The length of the CDR3 is 14 residues.

There are many counts of this clonotype. V gene TRBV12-3 or TRBV12-4 combines with J gene TRBJ2-1, with 16 bases aligning to TRBD2. The V gene end was trimmed by 9 bases and the J gene end by 6 bases; junction bases not matched to a gene: 11. The CDR3 runs 17 residues. The CDR3 DNA follows: TGTGCCAGTCTGCCGGGACTAGCGGGGGGGGTAGGCAATGAGCAGTTCTTC. This translates into CASLPGLAGGVGNEQFF.

The gene calls are TRBV7-2 and TRBJ2-7; 10 positions match TRBD1. CDR1 is SGHTA, CDR2 FQGNSA, per germline. The CDR3 covers 14 residues. V shed 11 bases, J shed 2 bases, and the junction held 9 bases outside the gene matches. CDR3 nucleotides: TGTGCCGGCTCCCCCGGGACAGGGGCCTACGAGCAGTACTTC. It translates to CAGSPGTGAYEQYF.

This clonotype came up a few times. V usage is TRBV27 and J usage is TRBJ2-3; 13 nucleotides line up with TRBD2. J gave up 2 bases and V 0 bases, and 8 bases lay outside the gene matches. There are 19 residues in the CDR3. CDR1 and CDR2 from the germline V gene are MNHEY and SMNVEV (reference sequence). The CDR3 DNA reads TGTGCCAGCAGTTTATCCGGGGGACTAGCGGGGCAAATCACAGATACGCAGTATTTT. Translation gives CASSLSGGLAGQITDTQYF.

There are many counts of this clonotype. V is TRBV5-1 and J is TRBJ1-1, with D perhaps TRBD1 (5 bases). Germline V gene data show CDR1 as SGHRS and CDR2 as YFSETQ. V gave up 0 bases and J gave up 4 bases, with 10 bases separating them. There are 14 residues in the CDR3. The CDR3, as DNA: TGCGCCAGCAGCTTGGGGGCGGGGGGCACTGAAGCTTTCTTT. Residues: CASSLGAGGTEAFF.